Each of the 2 T cell receptor beta chains below was sequenced from the same sample in a study of blood T cell repertoires in COVID-19. The data were produced by immunoSEQ multiplex PCR, yet TCRdb's version contains in-frame clones alone and is incomplete. The table shows about 210,000 clones, with about four fifths occurring only once. What was sequenced was peripheral blood. These receptors were collected from a middle-aged woman with active or convalescent COVID-19.

The genes are TRBV11-2 and TRBJ2-5, with D possibly being TRBD1 (5 bases). CDR1 and CDR2 from the germline V gene are SGHAT and FQNNGV. The V end was cut by 5 bases, the J end by 0 bases, with 10 bases between. This CDR3 is 14 amino acids long. The CDR3: CASSAEGDQETQYF. Written as DNA, the CDR3 is TGTGCCAGCAGCGCCGAAGGGGACCAAGAGACCCAGTACTTC.

The chain combines TRBV10-3 with TRBJ2-6; D unresolved. V shed 0 bases and J shed 0 bases, with 9 bases lying between them. Germline V gene data show CDR1 as ENHRY and CDR2 as SYGVKD. The CDR3 spans 17 residues. The CDR3 reads CAISESTRSSGANVLTF. As DNA, the CDR3 is TGTGCCATCAGTGAGTCGACTCGTAGCTCTGGGGCCAACGTCCTGACTTTC.